The 15 T cell receptor beta chains below were found in one sample sequenced in a study of shared clonotypes between healthy human individuals. Method: immunoSEQ multiplex PCR; TCRdb's copy keeps in-frame clones and lacks some. The sample contains 2.3 million or so clones, over 90% of which appear only once. Material for sequencing was naive CD4+ T cells from PBMCs. Subset meaning: CD45RA+ positively selected. Receptor source: a man younger than 35 in good health. Some clones in this sample may be carry-over from other donors' samples.

The rearrangement joins TRBV7-6 to TRBJ1-6; 8 nucleotides line up with TRBD1. Looked up from germline, CDR1 is SGHVS and CDR2 is FNYEAQ. The CDR3 runs 14 residues. The V segment lost 3 bases and the J segment 9 bases; nucleotides outside the gene matches: 4. This chain's CDR3 is CASSFRDRGSPLHF. As DNA, the CDR3 is TGTGCCAGCAGCTTCCGCGACAGGGGTTCACCCCTCCACTTT.

Turning to this clone: At the DNA level, this CDR3 is encoded by other sequences in the same sample as well. The chain carries TRBV5-1 and TRBJ2-1, with D possibly being TRBD2 (6 bases). The ends were cut back, 4 bases at V and 0 bases at J, with 11 bases in the middle. Germline V CDR1 and CDR2: SGHRS, YFSETQ. The CDR3 covers 15 residues. The CDR3 reads CASSRGGVSYNEQFF. In nucleotides, the CDR3 is TGCGCCAGCAGCCGTGGCGGGGTCTCCTACAATGAGCAGTTCTTC.

The chain joins TRBV11-3 to TRBJ2-1; 11 nucleotides agree with TRBD2. Germline V gene lookup returns CDR1 SGHNT and CDR2 YENEEA. The trim removed 1 base at V and 9 bases at J, leaving 5 bases unmatched. This CDR3 is 15 amino acids long. For the CDR3, the DNA is TGTGCCAGCAGCTTAGTTAGCGGGAGGGCCAGTGAGCAGTTCTTC. Protein product: CASSLVSGRASEQFF.

Worth noting for this clone: This specimen includes other DNA sequences encoding the same CDR3. The chain links TRBV7-9 to TRBJ2-1; 7 bases fit TRBD1. Germline CDR1 and CDR2: SEHNR and FQNEAQ (reference sequence). V was clipped by 5 bases and J by 5 bases; unmatched bases: 3. CDR3 length: 13 amino acids. CDR3: CASSLTGDNEQFF. The CDR3 DNA follows: TGTGCCAGCAGCCTCACAGGGGACAATGAGCAGTTCTTC.

The chain joins TRBV2 to TRBJ1-5; the D is unclear. V lost 3 bases to trimming and J lost 3 bases, with 9 bases between them. The CDR3 loop spans 14 amino acids. Germline-derived CDR1 and CDR2 are SNHLY and FYNNEI. DNA for the CDR3: TGTGCCAGCAGTGATAAGGCGTACAATCAGCCCCAGCATTTT. It codes for CASSDKAYNQPQHF.

The chain carries TRBV21-1 and TRBJ1-2. TRBV21-1 is assigned pseudogene status. The CDR3 totals 16 residues. The CDR3 loop reads CASSTLWRSVFYGYTF. The CDR3 nucleotides are TGTGCCAGCAGCACCCTATGGAGGTCGGTCTTTTATGGCTACACCTTC.

The chain is built from TRBV6-4 and TRBJ2-5; D not resolved. The germline V gene encodes CDR1 MRHNA and CDR2 SNTAGT. The CDR3 sequence is 15 residues long. Trimming cost V 2 bases and J 1 base, with 11 bases left between them. The CDR3, as DNA: TGTGCCAGCAGTGACCCCCCCTCGCTCCAAGAGACCCAGTACTTC. Its protein product is CASSDPPSLQETQYF.

This chain connects TRBV11-2 to TRBJ2-1; the D gene is possibly TRBD2 (6 bases). CDR3 length equals 16 residues. Per the germline V gene, CDR1 is SGHAT and CDR2 is FQNNGV. V lost 1 base and J 0 bases, leaving 10 bases between the germline ends. Here the CDR3 reads CASSLGLDRSYNEQFF. In nucleotides, the CDR3 is TGTGCCAGCAGCTTAGGACTAGATCGCTCCTACAATGAGCAGTTCTTC.

The V and J genes are TRBV5-1 and TRBJ2-3; a possible D gene is TRBD1 (6 bases). The germline V gene encodes CDR1 SGHRS and CDR2 YFSETQ. This CDR3 region has 13 residues. Trimming took 4 bases from V and 3 from J, leaving 9 bases between them. The CDR3 sequence is CASSGTGTDTQYF. In nucleotides, the CDR3 is TGCGCCAGCAGCGGAACAGGGACAGATACGCAGTATTTT. Based on the CDR3 plus reference TRBV5-1 and TRBJ2-3, the full variable domain is KAGVTQTPRYLIKTRGQQVTLSCSPISGHRSVSWYQQTPGQGLQFLFEYFSETQRNKGNFPGRFSGRQFSNSRSEMNVSTLELGDSALYLCASSGTGTDTQYFGPGTRLTVL.

The chain carries TRBV19 and TRBJ1-2; possibly TRBD1 for D (6 bases). The CDR3 is made up of 16 amino acids. Germline assignment: CDR1 LNHDA and CDR2 SQIVND (reference sequence). Trimming took off 3 bases at V and 4 bases at J, with 18 bases between the two ends. The CDR3 loop is CASSIVGDRHAYGYTF. The CDR3 DNA reads TGTGCCAGTAGTATTGTAGGTGACAGGCATGCCTATGGCTACACCTTC.

The chain has TRBV7-8 and TRBJ2-7; 10 bases match TRBD2. CDR3 length: 15 amino acids. CDR1 SGHVS and CDR2 FQNEAQ come from the germline V gene. After removal of 2 bases from V and 1 base from J, the junction contained 2 bases not matched to a gene. The CDR3 DNA reads as TGTGCCAGCAGCTTACAACTAGCGGGATCCTACGAGCAGTACTTC. The encoded protein is CASSLQLAGSYEQYF.

The V and J genes are TRBV5-5 and TRBJ2-3; maybe TRBD1 (7 bases). The germline CDR1 and CDR2 sequences are SGHKS and YYEKEE (reference sequence). The CDR3 is 15 amino acids. V was trimmed by 0 bases and J by 9 bases, leaving 17 bases between them. Written as DNA, the CDR3 is TGTGCCAGCAGCTTGGACACCAGGGGGGACATGACGCAGTATTTT. It translates to CASSLDTRGDMTQYF.

The V call is TRBV28, the J call TRBJ2-7; D remains ambiguous. The V and J ends lost 7 bases and 0 bases respectively, with 13 bases between them. Germline V gives CDR1 MDHEN, CDR2 SYDVKM. This CDR3 comprises 14 residues. CDR3 in DNA: TGTGCCAGCAAATCCCCCGGCTTCTCCTACGAGCAGTACTTC. Amino acid sequence: CASKSPGFSYEQYF.

J is TRBJ2-3 and V is TRBV11-2; 8 bases map to TRBD2. V trimming: 3 bases; J trimming: 6 bases; junction bases outside the gene matches: 14. CDR1 SGHAT and CDR2 FQNNGV come from the germline V gene. This CDR3 has 17 amino acids. In nucleotides, the CDR3 is TGTGCCAGCAGCTTTTCGCCCCGGGCGGGAGGTTCGGATACGCAGTATTTT. As protein: CASSFSPRAGGSDTQYF.

Of note for this clone: Other DNA variants within this sample encode the same CDR3. The chain employs TRBV30 and TRBJ2-1, with D unclear. The CDR3 runs 11 residues. Trimming stripped 2 bases from V and 4 bases from J, with 3 bases between. The V gene's germline CDR1 is GTSNPN and CDR2 SVGIG (reference sequence). The CDR3 DNA reads as TGTGCCTGGAGTTTTTACAATGAGCAGTTCTTC. This translates into CAWSFYNEQFF.